One sample yielded the 24 T cell receptor beta chains listed below, sequenced in a study of response to subunit inactivated influenza vaccine. In TCRdb, the RT-PCR reads were re-called with MiXCR into one record per CDR3 protein. The table records 530,000 or so distinct CDR3 sequences, over 9.5% of them present only once. This sample comprised PBMCs from blood, obtained on the day of vaccination. These receptors were taken from a middle-aged man who received an inactivated influenza vaccine.

Ten or more counts support this clonotype. The genes are TRBV27 and TRBJ1-5, with no clear D. CDR1 MNHEY and CDR2 SMNVEV come from the germline V gene (reference sequence). The CDR3 extends over 14 amino acids. The germline V and J ends were trimmed by 6 bases and 3 bases, with 12 bases remaining between them. The CDR3 region has the DNA TGTGCCAGCAGGAGTGCGGAGACCAATCAGCCCCAGCATTTT. Encoded protein: CASRSAETNQPQHF.

This sequence joins TRBV6-2 or TRBV6-3 and TRBJ2-3; 10 bases are shared with TRBD2. The CDR3 runs to 15 residues. Unmatched junction bases numbered 9, after V lost 8 bases and J lost 4 bases. From germline, CDR1 is MNHEY and CDR2 SVGEGT. This chain's CDR3 is CASLPAGLASDTQYF. CDR3 nucleotide sequence: TGTGCCAGCCTACCGGCGGGACTAGCGTCAGATACGCAGTATTTT.

This clonotype was observed a handful of times. The chain combines TRBV28 with TRBJ2-7; D possibly matches TRBD1 or TRBD2 (5 bases each). V was pared by 3 bases and J by 2 bases, with 11 bases between. In germline, CDR1 is MDHEN, CDR2 SYDVKM. CDR3 length equals 14 residues. The CDR3 DNA reads TGTGCCAGCAGTTTTAGGGGAGAGACCTACGAGCAGTACTTC. As protein: CASSFRGETYEQYF.

The chain carries TRBV7-9 and TRBJ2-5; 10 bases are a match to TRBD2. Germline loops: CDR1 SEHNR, CDR2 FQNEAQ (reference sequence). This CDR3 contains 17 residues. V dropped 5 bases and J dropped 7; count of bases not matched to a gene: 16. DNA for the CDR3: TGTGCCAGCAGCCCCACTAGCGGGGTCATAGGACGTGGGACCCAGTACTTC. Protein product: CASSPTSGVIGRGTQYF. Full variable domain (missing parts from reference TRBV7-9 and TRBJ2-5): DTGVSQNPRHKITKRGQNVTFRCDPISEHNRLYWYRQTLGQGPEFLTYFQNEAQLEKSRLLSDRFSAERPKGSFSTLEIQRTEQGDSAMYLCASSPTSGVIGRGTQYFGPGTRLLVL.

This chain connects TRBV28 to TRBJ2-3, with 8 bases fitting TRBD2. The CDR3 extends over 15 amino acids. The V gene end was trimmed by 6 bases and the J gene end by 2 bases; junction bases not matched to a gene: 7. Germline V gives CDR1 MDHEN, CDR2 SYDVKM. The CDR3 bases are TGTGCCAGCAGCCCCTCGACTAGCGCCACAGATACGCAGTATTTT. Residues: CASSPSTSATDTQYF.

The sample holds a few counts of this clonotype. This chain links TRBV3-1 with TRBJ2-7; tentatively, D is TRBD2 (5 bases). Germline-derived CDR1 and CDR2 are LGHDT and YNNKEL (reference sequence). Trimming removed 4 bases at V and 4 bases at J, with 14 bases between. This CDR3 is built from 14 residues. The CDR3 DNA is TGTGCCAGCAGCCCGGGGTCGGGGAATTACGAGCAGTACTTC. Translation: CASSPGSGNYEQYF.

The V and J genes are TRBV10-3 and TRBJ2-7; TRBD1 aligns across 8 bases. The germline gives CDR1 ENHRY, CDR2 SYGVKD. V gave up 6 bases and J gave up 7 bases; unmatched junction bases: 20. The CDR3 covers 17 residues. The CDR3 here is CAISGPISRGRPGEQYF. The CDR3 nucleotides are TGTGCCATCAGCGGTCCTATTAGCAGGGGGCGGCCGGGGGAGCAGTACTTC.

The chain links TRBV21-1 to TRBJ1-4; the table calls TRBD1, which could not be checked here. TRBV21-1 has pseudogene status. This CDR3 comprises 18 residues. CDR3 nucleotides: TGTGCCAGCAGCAAAATTGGGACAGAAGGGAGGACTAATGAAAAACTGTTTTTT. Its protein product is CASSKIGTEGRTNEKLFF.

This chain uses TRBV10-3 with TRBJ2-7; the D call may be TRBD1 or TRBD2 (5 bases each). Germline V CDR1 and CDR2: ENHRY, SYGVKD. Trimming removed 0 bases from V and 5 bases from J, with 20 bases in between. The CDR3 spans 17 residues. CDR3 DNA: TGTGCCATCAGTGAGTCCCCGGGACCCCCGGGATCGAACGAGCAGTACTTC. It encodes CAISESPGPPGSNEQYF.

This clonotype occurred once. The CDR3 end shows no conserved phenylalanine or tryptophan, and so a read error is likely. The chain carries TRBV6-1 and TRBJ2-5; D ambiguous. The CDR3 sequence is 14 residues long. The germline gives CDR1 MNHNS, CDR2 SASEGT. The germline V and J ends were trimmed by 2 bases and 3 bases, with 10 bases remaining between them. CDR3 loop: CASSENVRKETQYS. CDR3 sequence (DNA): TGTGCCAGCAGTGAAAACGTGAGAAAAGAGACCCAGTACTCC.

This clonotype has a count of ten or more. The germline gene is not matched at one end of the junction; a read error may be the cause. This chain links TRBV5-1 with TRBJ2-1, with a weak D call TRBD2 (5 bases). CDR1 and CDR2 from the germline V gene are SGHRS and YFSETQ. The CDR3 contains 15 residues. The CDR3 protein is CASSLSGSSYNEQFF. DNA for the CDR3: TGTGCCAGCAGTTTGAGCGGAAGCTCCTACAATGAGCAGTTCTTC.

The gene calls are TRBV5-1 and TRBJ2-7; TRBD2 matches at 12 bases. Germline V gene data show CDR1 as SGHRS and CDR2 as YFSETQ. The CDR3 totals 18 residues. V shed 4 bases, J shed 3 bases, and the junction held 14 bases outside the gene matches. The CDR3 DNA follows: TGCGCCAGCAGCCCATGGACGGGCAGACTAGCGGGGGACTACGAGCAGTACTTC. This translates into CASSPWTGRLAGDYEQYF.

This clonotype was recorded a few times. J is TRBJ2-2 and V is TRBV6-2 or TRBV6-3, with TRBD1 matching over 9 bases. There are 19 residues in the CDR3. Germline CDR1 and CDR2: MNHEY and SVGEGT. The junction had 12 bases not matched to a gene; V was cut back by 4 bases and J by 0 bases. The CDR3 sequence: CASSWDRDREAPNTGELFF. The CDR3 nucleotides read TGTGCCAGCAGTTGGGATCGGGACAGGGAGGCCCCGAACACCGGGGAGCTGTTTTTT.

The chain recombines TRBV19 with TRBJ1-1; D might be TRBD1 (6 bases). Germline values: CDR1 LNHDA, CDR2 SQIVND (reference sequence). Trimming took off 0 bases at V and 6 bases at J, with 8 bases between the two ends. The CDR3 length is 13 residues. This chain's CDR3 is CASSIDRGAEAFF. The CDR3 nucleotides read TGTGCCAGTAGTATAGACAGGGGAGCTGAAGCTTTCTTT.

V gene TRBV6-5 combines with J gene TRBJ1-4, with unresolved D. Germline CDR1 reads MNHEY; CDR2 reads SVGAGI. The V gene lost 4 bases and the J gene lost 17 bases, with 14 bases spanning the gap. This CDR3 comprises 11 residues. The CDR3 nucleotides are TGTGCCAGCAGTTTGGGAGGTCGGTTATTTTTT. Translating gives CASSLGGRLFF.

This clonotype occurred a few times. V is TRBV20-1 and J is TRBJ2-5; D gene uncertain. CDR3 length equals 14 residues. Deletions cut 5 bases from V and 2 bases from J, with 15 bases between. The germline V gene encodes CDR1 DFQATT and CDR2 SNEGSKA (reference sequence). The CDR3 DNA follows: TGCAGTGCTCGCAAGGGTAGTATACAAGAGACCCAGTACTTC. This gives the protein CSARKGSIQETQYF.

The chain has TRBV7-8 and TRBJ1-1; D unclear. V lost 1 base to trimming and J lost 2 bases, with 11 bases between them. This CDR3 region has 15 residues. Germline V gives CDR1 SGHVS, CDR2 FQNEAQ. The CDR3 bases are TGTGCCAGCAGCTTAGTAATGAGGAGTAACACTGAAGCTTTCTTT. Protein product: CASSLVMRSNTEAFF. Combining the CDR3 with reference TRBV7-8 and TRBJ1-1 gives the whole variable domain GAGVSQSPRYKVAKRGQDVALRCDPISGHVSLFWYQQALGQGPEFLTYFQNEAQLDKSGLPSDRFFAERPEGSVSTLKIQRTQQEDSAVYLCASSLVMRSNTEAFFGQGTRLTVV.

The rearrangement links TRBV28 to TRBJ2-3; 7 bases are a match to TRBD1. The germline V gene has CDR1 MDHEN and CDR2 SYDVKM. The V segment lost 3 bases and the J segment 2 bases; nucleotides outside the gene matches: 8. The CDR3 spans 16 residues. CDR3 residues: CASSFPGQRYTDTQYF. Here the CDR3 DNA reads TGTGCCAGCAGTTTTCCGGGACAGAGATACACAGATACGCAGTATTTT.

This clonotype was detected only a few times. This sequence joins TRBV20-1 and TRBJ2-2, with D perhaps given as TRBD1 or TRBD2 (5 bases each). The germline gives CDR1 DFQATT, CDR2 SNEGSKA (reference sequence). Trimming left V 6 bases short and J 6 bases short, with 14 bases between. The CDR3 spans 13 residues. The CDR3 sequence: CSAVQSGPGELFF. The CDR3 DNA follows: TGCAGTGCGGTACAGTCGGGGCCCGGGGAGCTGTTTTTT.

The rearrangement uses TRBV4-3 and TRBJ2-7, with D possibly TRBD1 on 6 matching bases. Deletions cut 0 bases from V and 4 bases from J, with 10 bases between. The CDR3 runs 14 residues. Germline CDR1 reads LGHNA; CDR2 reads YSLEER. The CDR3 DNA follows: TGCGCCAGCAGCCAAGAAGCGGACAGATACGAGCAGTACTTC. It yields the protein CASSQEADRYEQYF.

This clonotype was detected only a few times. The chain carries TRBV7-2 and TRBJ2-7, with TRBD1 matching 9 bases. The germline V gene has CDR1 SGHTA and CDR2 FQGNSA. This CDR3 is built from 14 residues. V was pared by 5 bases and J by 5 bases, with 7 bases of the junction left unmatched. CDR3 DNA: TGTGCCAGCAGCCGATGGACAGGGGACAACGAGCAGTACTTC. It encodes CASSRWTGDNEQYF. Based on the CDR3 plus reference TRBV7-2 and TRBJ2-7, the full variable domain is GAGVSQSPSNKVTEKGKDVELRCDPISGHTALYWYRQSLGQGLEFLIYFQGNSAPDKSGLPSDRFSAERTGGSVSTLTIQRTQQEDSAVYLCASSRWTGDNEQYFGPGTRLTVT.

This clonotype has just a few counts. The V and J genes are TRBV18 and TRBJ2-7; 10 bases fit TRBD1. Germline trimming cut 3 bases from V and 4 bases from J; bases unmatched to any gene: 6. The CDR3 loop spans 15 amino acids. Germline V lookup: CDR1 KGHSH, CDR2 LQKENI. For the CDR3, the DNA is TGTGCCAGCTCACCGGAGGACAGGGGGACGTACGAGCAGTACTTC. Protein sequence: CASSPEDRGTYEQYF. Full variable domain (outside the CDR3, taken from reference TRBV18 and TRBJ2-7): NAGVMQNPRHLVRRRGQEARLRCSPMKGHSHVYWYRQLPEEGLKFMVYLQKENIIDESGMPKERFSAEFPKEGPSILRIQQVVRGDSAAYFCASSPEDRGTYEQYFGPGTRLTVT.

With respect to this clonotype: This sequence may be a read error, since a much larger clone differs from it by one base. The V gene is TRBV6-2 or TRBV6-3, the J gene TRBJ2-7; D uncertain. From germline, CDR1 is MNHEY and CDR2 SVGEGT. The V and J ends lost 5 bases and 0 bases respectively, with 5 bases between them. The CDR3 spans 12 residues. For the CDR3, the DNA is TGTGCCAGCAGTACCCTCTCCTACGAGCAGTACTTC. This gives the protein CASSTLSYEQYF.

The chain links TRBV15 to TRBJ2-2; no reliable D call. The CDR3 spans 15 residues. Trimming took off 1 base at V and 1 base at J, with 7 bases between the two ends. CDR1 LNHNV and CDR2 YYDKDF come from the germline V gene (reference sequence). The CDR3 nucleotides are TGTGCCACCAGCAGAGTATACGGGAACACCGGGGAGCTGTTTTTT. It translates to CATSRVYGNTGELFF.